The 7 T cell receptor beta chains below come from one sample, sequenced in a study of blood T cell repertoires in COVID-19. The table came from immunoSEQ multiplex PCR; TCRdb's copy has only in-frame clones and leaves some out. The data hold about 78,000 clones, with 90% observed a single time. The material sequenced was peripheral blood. The source of these receptors is a woman of 80 years or more with active or convalescent COVID-19.

The chain couples TRBV5-1 to TRBJ2-7; tentative D call: TRBD2 (8 bases). The V end lost 5 bases, the J end lost 7 bases, and 19 bases lay between the germline ends. CDR3 length: 14 amino acids. Germline assignment: CDR1 SGHRS and CDR2 YFSETQ. CDR3 DNA: TGCGCCAGCAGTGAGGGGGCGCGGGGGGAAGAGCAGTACTTC. Its translation is CASSEGARGEEQYF.

This clone was seen a handful of times. The J gene is TRBJ1-5, the V gene TRBV6-4; 7 nucleotides align to TRBD1. After removal of 6 bases from V and 7 bases from J, the junction contained 9 bases not matched to a gene. The CDR3 totals 14 residues. Germline V lookup: CDR1 MRHNA, CDR2 SNTAGT. CDR3 amino acids: CASSAQGGQQPQHF. CDR3 nucleotide sequence: TGTGCCAGCAGCGCTCAAGGGGGCCAGCAGCCCCAGCATTTT.

The chain links TRBV5-1 to TRBJ2-1; TRBD2 agrees at 12 bases. This CDR3 has 16 residues. Germline lookup yields CDR1 SGHRS and CDR2 YFSETQ. J lost 9 bases, V lost 4 bases, and 11 bases had no gene match. CDR3 residues: CASSLRLAGAVGEQFF. The CDR3 DNA sequence: TGCGCCAGCAGCCTCAGACTAGCGGGAGCAGTAGGTGAGCAGTTCTTC.

The V call is TRBV2, the J call TRBJ2-1; 9 bases match TRBD1. Losses at the gene ends were 3 bases for V and 0 bases for J; bases not matched to a gene: 0. CDR1 and CDR2 (germline): SNHLY, FYNNEI. The CDR3 is 15 amino acids. CDR3: CASSETGGSYNEQFF. DNA of the CDR3: TGTGCCAGCAGTGAGACAGGGGGCTCCTACAATGAGCAGTTCTTC.

The V call is TRBV5-4, the J call TRBJ2-2; tentatively, D is TRBD2 (6 bases). The CDR3 consists of 14 residues. In germline, CDR1 is SGHNT, CDR2 YYREEE (reference sequence). V gave up 2 bases and J gave up 6 bases, with 11 bases separating them. CDR3 region: CASSFGGIPGELFF. CDR3 coding DNA: TGTGCCAGCAGCTTTGGGGGGATCCCCGGGGAGCTGTTTTTT. The variable domain in full, with the rest retrieved from reference TRBV5-4 and TRBJ2-2, is ETGVTQSPTHLIKTRGQQVTLRCSSQSGHNTVSWYQQALGQGPQFIFQYYREEENGRGNFPPRFSGLQFPNYSSELNVNALELDDSALYLCASSFGGIPGELFFGEGSRLTVL.

This clone showed up just a few times. The genes are TRBV4-3 and TRBJ2-2, with TRBD1 matching over 9 bases. Losses at the gene ends were 4 bases for V and 3 bases for J; bases not matched to a gene: 3. This CDR3 comprises 15 residues. Germline V gives CDR1 LGHNA, CDR2 YSLEER. CDR3 nucleotide sequence: TGCGCCAGCAGCCTGAGGACAGGGGACACCGGGGAGCTGTTTTTT. Protein: CASSLRTGDTGELFF.

This sequence joins TRBV5-5 and TRBJ1-1; TRBD1 might be the D (5 bases). CDR3 length: 13 residues. The germline V gene has CDR1 SGHKS and CDR2 YYEKEE (reference sequence). V was cut by 5 bases and J by 11 bases, with 19 bases left in between. The CDR3 spells CASSYFREVDAFF. CDR3 sequence (DNA): TGTGCCAGCAGTTATTTCAGGGAAGTCGATGCTTTCTTT.